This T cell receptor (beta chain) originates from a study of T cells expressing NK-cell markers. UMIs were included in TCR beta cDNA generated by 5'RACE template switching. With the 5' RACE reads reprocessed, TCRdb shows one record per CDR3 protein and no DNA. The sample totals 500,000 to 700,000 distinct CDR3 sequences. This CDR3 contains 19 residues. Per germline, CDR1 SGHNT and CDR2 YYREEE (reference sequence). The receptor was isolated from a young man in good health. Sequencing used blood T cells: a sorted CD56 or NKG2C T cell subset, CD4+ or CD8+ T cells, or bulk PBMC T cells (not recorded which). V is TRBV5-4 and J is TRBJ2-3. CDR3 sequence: CASSVGLASLAQIVDTQYF.